This record looks at one TCR beta chain sequence and its context. Study processing details: Reference gene primer amplification yielded estimated nucleated cell counts. Here immunoSEQ multiplex PCR was the method, and the copy in TCRdb shows in-frame clones only, minus some. The D gene and trimming were derived from the DNA, and the V and J assignments and clone size from that table. The table includes 35,000 to 45,000 clones, around 90% detected once. The data were obtained in a study of blood T cell repertoires in COVID-19. Study summary: The samples span acute and convalescent COVID-19 from the United States, Italy and Spain. In each case, the material was cDNA or gDNA derived from T cells, B-cell-depleted T cells, or PBMCs.

After removal of 6 bases from V and 7 bases from J, the junction contained 11 bases not matched to a gene. The CDR3 loop spans 15 amino acids. The germline CDR1 and CDR2 sequences are MNHEY and SVGAGI. This receptor was taken from a human donor in a cohort sampled during active COVID-19. The genes are TRBV6-5 and TRBJ1-4; 7 bases fit TRBD1. The sample was peripheral blood. As DNA, the CDR3 is TGTGCCAGCAGGGGTAACAGGGGATCTTCTGAAAAACTGTTTTTT. Protein: CASRGNRGSSEKLFF.